Each of the 19 T cell receptor beta chains below was sequenced from the same sample in a study of response to subunit inactivated influenza vaccine. TCRdb redid the calling of the RT-PCR reads with MiXCR, one entry per CDR3 protein. The profile shows some 500,000 distinct CDR3 sequences, 15% to 20% of them singletons. Material: CD4+ T cells sorted from PBMCs, obtained around 25 months after vaccination. The receptors were gathered from a man in his fifties or sixties who received an inactivated influenza vaccine.

This clonotype was seen only a few times. V gene TRBV4-3 combines with J gene TRBJ1-1, with D tentatively TRBD1 (6 bases). Trimming took 3 bases from V and 4 from J, leaving 9 bases between them. The CDR3 runs 13 residues. Germline CDR1 LGHNA, CDR2 YSLEER. DNA of the CDR3: TGCGCCAGCAGCCAGAAGACAGGCACTGAAGCTTTCTTT. Its translation: CASSQKTGTEAFF.

This clonotype was counted at least ten times. The chain employs TRBV12-3 or TRBV12-4 and TRBJ2-2, with TRBD2 as a possible D gene (6 bases). This CDR3 contains 14 residues. Trimming removed 6 bases from V and 14 bases from J, with 22 bases in between. CDR3 DNA sequence: TGTGCCAGCAGGCGAACCGGGACTCCCTGGGGTCTGTTTTTT. It codes for CASRRTGTPWGLFF.

This clonotype was seen repeatedly, ten times or more. The V gene is TRBV10-3, the J gene TRBJ2-3; 8 bases map to TRBD2. The germline CDR1 and CDR2 sequences are ENHRY and SYGVKD. The CDR3 is 14 amino acids. V shed 4 bases, J shed 2 bases, and the junction held 2 bases outside the gene matches. The CDR3 spells CAISGSGDTDTQYF. The CDR3 region has the DNA TGTGCCATCAGTGGTAGCGGGGACACAGATACGCAGTATTTT.

This clonotype showed up many times. The chain carries TRBV29-1 and TRBJ1-6, with D possibly matching TRBD1 (6 bases). Germline-derived CDR1 and CDR2 are SQVTM and ANQGSEA. The CDR3 has 21 amino acids. V was trimmed by 0 bases and J by 0 bases, leaving 24 bases between them. The CDR3 reads CSVEDPMTGGFNSSYNSPLHF. The CDR3 DNA is TGCAGCGTTGAAGACCCGATGACGGGGGGCTTTAATAGCTCCTATAATTCACCCCTCCACTTT.

This clonotype was picked up a small number of times. The CDR3 nucleotides read TGCAGTGCTAGGGGAAGTGTGGCGGGCAGAACTCCTAGCACAGATACGCAGTATTTT. As protein: CSARGSVAGRTPSTDTQYF. The chain couples TRBV20-1 to TRBJ2-3, with D perhaps TRBD2 (5 bases). CDR1 is DFQATT and CDR2 is SNEGSKA in the germline V gene (reference sequence). The CDR3 covers 19 residues. V was shortened by 3 bases and J by 0 bases, with 25 bases between the two germline ends.

V gene TRBV25-1 combines with J gene TRBJ1-2, with D maybe TRBD1 (5 bases). This CDR3 has 13 residues. The V gene's germline CDR1 is MGHDK and CDR2 SYGVNS. V was shortened by 2 bases and J by 4 bases, with 8 bases between the two germline ends. CDR3 in DNA: TGTGCCAGCAGTGAACCAGGGATCTATGGCTACACCTTC. Its translation: CASSEPGIYGYTF.

The chain has TRBV20-1 and TRBJ2-3; 15 nucleotides match TRBD2. This CDR3 comprises 16 residues. The V and J ends lost 6 bases and 1 base, in that order; junction bases with no gene match: 5. Germline assignment: CDR1 DFQATT and CDR2 SNEGSKA (reference sequence). CDR3 nucleotide sequence: TGCAGTGCCCCGGGACTAGCGGGGGGAGGCACAGATACGCAGTATTTT. This codes for CSAPGLAGGGTDTQYF.

The chain is built from TRBV14 and TRBJ2-7, with D hard to call. With 1 base removed from V and 0 bases from J, the gap between germline ends came to 10 bases. Germline V gene sequence: CDR1 SGHDN, CDR2 FVKESK. The CDR3 has 15 residues. CDR3 residues: CASSQGVPSSYEQYF. As DNA, the CDR3 is TGTGCCAGCAGCCAAGGAGTACCGAGCTCCTACGAGCAGTACTTC.

The J gene is TRBJ2-3, the V gene TRBV15; D gene unclear. With 3 bases removed from V and 0 bases from J, the gap between germline ends came to 7 bases. This CDR3 has 14 amino acids. Germline CDR1 LNHNV, CDR2 YYDKDF (reference sequence). The CDR3 reads CATSRTFSTDTQYF. CDR3 coding DNA: TGTGCCACCAGCAGGACTTTTAGCACAGATACGCAGTATTTT. Full variable domain (outside the CDR3, taken from reference TRBV15 and TRBJ2-3): DAMVIQNPRYQVTQFGKPVTLSCSQTLNHNVMYWYQQKSSQAPKLLFHYYDKDFNNEADTPDNFQSRRPNTSFCFLDIRSPGLGDTAMYLCATSRTFSTDTQYFGPGTRLTVL.

This clonotype was seen more than once but under ten times. The V gene is TRBV28, the J gene TRBJ2-3; no clear D. This CDR3 spans 13 amino acids. V shed 10 bases and J shed 5 bases, with 16 bases lying between them. CDR1 and CDR2 (germline): MDHEN, SYDVKM. For the CDR3, the DNA is TGTGCCACTCAGCCGGGCCTGGGAGATACGCAGTATTTT. This codes for CATQPGLGDTQYF.

This clonotype was picked up a small number of times. The chain links TRBV5-1 to TRBJ1-4; 7 bases are a match to TRBD1. V shed 2 bases and J 8 bases; nucleotides not matched to a gene: 6. CDR3 length: 14 residues. CDR1 is SGHRS and CDR2 is YFSETQ in the germline V gene. The CDR3 is CASSLQGIGEKLFF. Written as DNA, the CDR3 is TGCGCCAGCAGCTTACAGGGGATAGGAGAAAAACTGTTTTTT.

The V call is TRBV20-1, the J call TRBJ2-5, with TRBD1 matching 7 bases. This CDR3 has 12 amino acids. V dropped 5 bases and J dropped 5; count of bases not matched to a gene: 5. Germline loops: CDR1 DFQATT, CDR2 SNEGSKA (reference sequence). The CDR3 is CSALKQGETQYF. The CDR3, as DNA: TGCAGTGCTTTGAAACAGGGGGAGACCCAGTACTTC.

This clonotype showed up just a few times. The chain links TRBV10-3 to TRBJ1-1, with D possibly matching TRBD1 (6 bases). Germline V gene data show CDR1 as ENHRY and CDR2 as SYGVKD. This CDR3 is 13 amino acids long. The germline V and J ends were trimmed by 7 bases and 2 bases, with 11 bases remaining between them. The CDR3 loop is CAITGQPNTEAFF. CDR3 nucleotide sequence: TGTGCCATCACAGGACAGCCCAACACTGAAGCTTTCTTT.

The chain links TRBV5-1 to TRBJ2-1, with 10 bases lining up with TRBD1. The germline V gene encodes CDR1 SGHRS and CDR2 YFSETQ. The CDR3 sequence is 15 residues long. The V and J ends lost 6 bases and 2 bases, in that order; junction bases with no gene match: 5. DNA of the CDR3: TGCGCCAGCACGACAGGGGGCGGCACCTACAATGAGCAGTTCTTC. The encoded protein is CASTTGGGTYNEQFF.

This clonotype was observed a few times. This chain connects TRBV7-2 to TRBJ2-2, with 7 bases fitting TRBD2. V gave up 4 bases and J gave up 7 bases; unmatched junction bases: 12. CDR3 length: 16 amino acids. Germline V CDR1 and CDR2: SGHTA, FQGNSA. In DNA form, the CDR3 reads TGTGCCAGCAGCTCCGCAACGGCGGGGGTACACGGGGAGCTGTTTTTT. Its translation is CASSSATAGVHGELFF.

The chain combines TRBV6-1 with TRBJ1-1; no firm D call. The CDR3 is 14 amino acids. V lost 5 bases to trimming and J lost 2 bases, with 12 bases between them. CDR1 is MNHNS, CDR2 SASEGT, per germline. This CDR3 reads CASSLFTENTEAFF. The CDR3, as DNA: TGTGCCAGCAGTCTTTTTACTGAAAACACTGAAGCTTTCTTT.

V gene TRBV28 combines with J gene TRBJ2-2; D possibly corresponds to TRBD1 (5 bases). Germline loops: CDR1 MDHEN, CDR2 SYDVKM. CDR3 size: 15 residues. Trimming shortened V by 7 bases and J by 4 bases, and 16 bases separated the two germline ends. In nucleotides, the CDR3 is TGTGCCAGCACCCAAACCCAGGGATTCACCGGGGAGCTGTTTTTT. This sequence encodes CASTQTQGFTGELFF.

The rearrangement uses TRBV20-1 and TRBJ2-3; 11 bases are a match to TRBD1. The CDR3 covers 16 residues. Germline V gives CDR1 DFQATT, CDR2 SNEGSKA (reference sequence). After removal of 6 bases from V and 3 bases from J, the junction contained 11 bases not matched to a gene. CDR3 sequence reads: CSANQMGQGVTDTQYF. CDR3 coding DNA: TGCAGTGCAAACCAAATGGGACAGGGGGTAACAGATACGCAGTATTTT.

The chain combines TRBV20-1 with TRBJ2-3; 10 positions agree with TRBD2. Germline V CDR1 and CDR2: DFQATT, SNEGSKA (reference sequence). V lost 1 base and J lost 0; bases outside the gene matches: 10. The CDR3 is 18 residues long. In nucleotides, the CDR3 is TGCAGTGCTAGAGGCGTCGGAGCTAGCGGGAGTAGCACAGATACGCAGTATTTT. It specifies CSARGVGASGSSTDTQYF.